The rows below give T cell receptor beta chains drawn from one sample of a study of immune evolution from preneoplasia to lung adenocarcinoma. The protocol was immunoSEQ multiplex PCR, while the TCRdb copy is restricted to in-frame clones and leaves out a portion. In the table there are 8,800 or so clones, around 81% of which are singletons. Sequenced material: FFPE adjacent normal lung tissue. Every receptor here comes from a person aged 70 to 80 with lung adenocarcinoma. The CDR3 runs from the conserved cysteine through the conserved F or W. The order of the fields is clone size, D gene, J gene, V gene, CDR3 protein, CDR3 DNA. A D gene is named only where the DNA matches it firmly. The size of a clone is reported for some rows only, either as once, few or many, or as a class for expanded clones.

clone_size: -
d_call: -
j_call: TRBJ2-1
v_call: TRBV6-1
cdr3_aa: CASSVVLELSNEQFF
cdr3_nt: TGTGCCAGCAGTGTCGTGCTGGAACTTAGTAATGAGCAGTTCTTC

clone_size: -
d_call: -
j_call: TRBJ2-7
v_call: TRBV7-9
cdr3_aa: CASSLDRLGEQYF
cdr3_nt: TGTGCCAGCAGCTTAGATCGACTAGGGGAGCAGTACTTC

clone_size: -
d_call: TRBD2
j_call: TRBJ2-1
v_call: TRBV2
cdr3_aa: CASKGTSGANEQFF
cdr3_nt: TGTGCCAGCAAGGGGACTAGCGGAGCCAATGAGCAGTTCTTC

clone_size: once
d_call: -
j_call: TRBJ2-7
v_call: TRBV11-2
cdr3_aa: CASSLDRQTLYEQYF
cdr3_nt: TGTGCCAGCAGCTTAGATCGCCAAACTCTCTACGAGCAGTACTTC

clone_size: -
d_call: TRBD2
j_call: TRBJ2-3
v_call: TRBV4-2
cdr3_aa: CASSQDLAGRSGGTDTQYF
cdr3_nt: TGTGCCAGCAGCCAAGATCTGGCAGGCCGGAGCGGGGGCACAGATACGCAGTATTTT

clone_size: -
d_call: TRBD1
j_call: TRBJ1-1
v_call: TRBV28
cdr3_aa: CASSHDRAYTEAFF
cdr3_nt: TGTGCCAGCAGTCACGACAGGGCCTACACTGAAGCTTTCTTT

clone_size: few
d_call: -
j_call: TRBJ1-1
v_call: TRBV6-4
cdr3_aa: CASRASANLNTEAFF
cdr3_nt: TGTGCCAGCAGGGCCTCAGCGAATCTGAACACTGAAGCTTTCTTT

clone_size: -
d_call: TRBD1
j_call: TRBJ2-5
v_call: TRBV27
cdr3_aa: CASSDRATETQYF
cdr3_nt: TGTGCCAGCAGCGACAGGGCCACGGAGACCCAGTACTTC

clone_size: once
d_call: -
j_call: TRBJ1-1
v_call: TRBV11-1
cdr3_aa: CASSPRWNTEAFF
cdr3_nt: TGTGCCAGCAGCCCAAGATGGAACACTGAAGCTTTCTTT

clone_size: -
d_call: -
j_call: TRBJ2-5
v_call: TRBV5-1
cdr3_aa: CASSFEGRETQYF
cdr3_nt: TGCGCCAGCAGCTTTGAGGGCCGGGAGACCCAGTACTTC

clone_size: -
d_call: -
j_call: TRBJ2-2
v_call: TRBV14
cdr3_aa: CASSPGILNLGELFF
cdr3_nt: TGTGCCAGCAGCCCCGGGATCCTAAATTTGGGGGAGCTGTTTTTT